This T cell receptor beta chain was captured in a study of T cells in Graves' hyperthyroidism and ophthalmopathy. From RNA transcripts, TCR beta CDR3 regions were amplified. TCR CDR3 underwent first-round RT-PCR with the HTBI primer set. TCRdb processed the multiplex PCR reads anew with MiXCR; each CDR3 protein has one entry. The sample records about half a million distinct CDR3 sequences, 15% to 20% being singletons. Of note for this clonotype: Its antigen remains unidentified.

The V segment lost 4 bases and the J segment 8 bases; nucleotides outside the gene matches: 1. Germline V gene sequence: CDR1 SEHNR, CDR2 FQNEAQ (reference sequence). This CDR3 is 12 amino acids long. Findings of the study overall: Stable hyperthyroidism and ophthalmopathy were separated using 13 V-J signatures.

Sequencing was carried out using blood. This clonotype was sampled from a man aged 40-50 years with Graves' ophthalmopathy. The genes are TRBV7-9 and TRBJ2-1, with 8 bases that match TRBD1. The CDR3 is CASSSTGDEQFF. The CDR3 DNA reads TGTGCCAGCAGCTCGACAGGGGATGAGCAGTTCTTC.